The text below deals with one T cell receptor (beta chain). The J segment lost 9 bases and the V segment lost 0 bases, leaving 15 bases of the junction unmatched. CDR1 is LGHNA and CDR2 is YSLEER in the germline V gene. The CDR3 length is 17 residues. This sample stems from a study of blood T cell repertoires in COVID-19. Sequencing was performed with immunoSEQ multiplex PCR; in TCRdb, only in-frame clones are kept and a portion is missing. There are about 180,000 clones in the sample; roughly three quarters occur only once, and about 11% lies in the top ten. The rearrangement links TRBV4-3 to TRBJ2-5, with 8 positions matching TRBD2. The sample consisted of peripheral blood. The TCR was taken from a woman older than 75 with COVID-19, enrolled during active disease. The CDR3 region is CASSQDASGAGALAQYF. The DNA for the CDR3 is TGCGCCAGCAGCCAAGATGCTTCAGGAGCGGGGGCCCTTGCCCAGTACTTC.